This TCR beta chain was profiled in a study of CXCR3-negative and CXCR3-positive naive CD8 T cells. The CDR3 is made up of 17 amino acids. CDR1 SEHNR and CDR2 FQNEAQ come from the germline V gene (reference sequence). CD45RO-CCR7+CD27+CD95- was the phenotype of naive CD8+ T cells. Worth noting for this clonotype: As yet, its antigen is unknown.

Study-wide results and limits: Partial loss of CXCR3 expression followed cryopreservation; most assays used fresh PBMCs. A higher hydrophobicity marked the TRB CDR3s of CXCR3-positive naive cells versus CXCR3-negative naive cells. Memory cells differed in TRBV-TRBJ usage, but naive CXCR3-negative and CXCR3-positive cells had similar usage.

The authors made the TRB cDNA libraries by 5' RACE using UMI labels. TCRdb reprocessed the 5' RACE reads, keeping one entry per CDR3 protein, no DNA. Here the sample table reports just under 65,000 distinct CDR3 sequences. The rearrangement links TRBV7-9 to TRBJ2-1; TCRdb's D gene call, TRBD1, goes unchecked for lack of DNA. This TCR came from a human donor in good health. Some clones in this sample may be carry-over from other donors' samples. Specimen: naive CXCR3+ CD8+ T cells from blood. Documented subset: CD45RO-CCR7+CD27+CD95- naive CD8+ T cells expressing CXCR3 (TNR3+). Here the CDR3 reads CASSFGAGTGGYNEQFF.